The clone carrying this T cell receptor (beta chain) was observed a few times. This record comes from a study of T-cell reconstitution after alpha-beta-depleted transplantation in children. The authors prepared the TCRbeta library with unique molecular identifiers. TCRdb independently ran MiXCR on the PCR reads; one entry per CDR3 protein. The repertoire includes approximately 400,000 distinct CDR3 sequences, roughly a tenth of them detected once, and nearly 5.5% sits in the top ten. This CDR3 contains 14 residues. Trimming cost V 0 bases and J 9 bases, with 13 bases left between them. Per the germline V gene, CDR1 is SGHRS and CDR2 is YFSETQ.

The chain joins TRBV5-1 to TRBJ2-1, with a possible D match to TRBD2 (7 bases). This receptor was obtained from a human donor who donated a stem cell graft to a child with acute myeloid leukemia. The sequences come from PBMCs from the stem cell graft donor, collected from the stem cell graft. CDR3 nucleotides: TGCGCCAGCAGCTTGGTCGCGGGGGCGAGTGAGCAGTTCTTC. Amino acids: CASSLVAGASEQFF.